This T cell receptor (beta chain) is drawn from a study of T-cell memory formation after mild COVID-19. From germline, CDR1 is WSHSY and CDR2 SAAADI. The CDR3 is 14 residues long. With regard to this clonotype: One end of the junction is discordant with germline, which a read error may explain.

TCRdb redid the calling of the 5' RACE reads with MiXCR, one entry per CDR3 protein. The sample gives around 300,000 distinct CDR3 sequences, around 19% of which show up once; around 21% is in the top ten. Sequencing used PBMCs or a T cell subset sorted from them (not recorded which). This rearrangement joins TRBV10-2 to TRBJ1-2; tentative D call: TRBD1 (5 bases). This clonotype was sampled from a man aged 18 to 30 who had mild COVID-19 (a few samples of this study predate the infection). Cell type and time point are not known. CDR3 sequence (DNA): TGTGCCAGCAGTGAGGGGCAGGGAGCCTATGGCTACACCTTC. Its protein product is CASSEGQGAYGYTF.